The TCR beta chain described here comes from a study of graft-versus-host responses after intestinal transplantation. General observations from the study: With peak circulating GvH clone levels came an association with early post-transplant HvG declines.

Measured with immunoSEQ multiplex PCR; TCRdb has only the in-frame clones, and not every one. The table includes some 100,000 clones, about 89% detected once. Germline V gene sequence: CDR1 MNHNS, CDR2 SASEGT. The ends were cut back, 6 bases at V and 0 bases at J, with 8 bases in the middle. The CDR3 has 13 amino acids. Details on this clone: As yet, its antigen is unknown.

V usage is TRBV6-1 and J usage is TRBJ1-1; D gene ambiguous. This TCR came from a human donor who received an intestinal transplant. The material was unstimulated CD8+ T cells sorted from spleen or lymph node cells, obtained before intestinal transplant. Written as DNA, the CDR3 is TGTGCCAGCAGCGTTCTGATGAACACTGAAGCTTTCTTT. This sequence encodes CASSVLMNTEAFF.